Presented here are 15 T cell receptor beta chains from one specimen sequenced in a study of shared clonotypes between healthy human individuals. Profiling relied on immunoSEQ multiplex PCR, and the TCRdb table lists in-frame clones only, not all of them. Of fewer than 1 million clones in the sample, around 96% were seen once. CD45RO-negative cells were positively selected for CCR7, leaving out terminally differentiated effector memory CD45RA+ cells. The sample consisted of naive CD8+ T cells sorted from blood. The receptors originated from a man younger than 40 in good health.

The V gene is TRBV7-6, the J gene TRBJ2-3; no clear D. Trimming took 1 base from V and 8 from J, leaving 10 bases between them. Germline CDR1 is SGHVS and CDR2 is FNYEAQ. The CDR3 loop spans 13 amino acids. In nucleotides, the CDR3 is TGTGCCAGCAGCTTAGTGGCAGGTGGTACGCAGTATTTT. Protein sequence: CASSLVAGGTQYF.

The rearrangement uses TRBV9 and TRBJ2-3; TRBD2 agrees at 9 bases. CDR3 length: 16 residues. Germline CDR1 reads SGDLS; CDR2 reads YYNGEE. The V segment lost 0 bases and the J segment 2 bases; nucleotides outside the gene matches: 4. Here the CDR3 DNA reads TGTGCCAGCAGCGTAGGACTAGCGGCTCACACAGATACGCAGTATTTT. Its translation is CASSVGLAAHTDTQYF.

This CDR3 reads CASGERREQFF. The CDR3 DNA reads TGTGCCAGCGGCGAACGGAGAGAGCAGTTCTTC. The chain uses TRBV9 and TRBJ2-1; unclear D gene. This CDR3 region has 11 residues. V was trimmed by 7 bases and J by 10 bases, leaving 12 bases between them. CDR1 and CDR2 (germline): SGDLS, YYNGEE.

The chain couples TRBV11-2 to TRBJ2-2; the match to TRBD2 covers 10 bases. The CDR3 contains 15 residues. J was trimmed by 7 bases and V by 5 bases; bases with no gene match: 7. Per the germline V gene, CDR1 is SGHAT and CDR2 is FQNNGV. CDR3 bases: TGTGCCAGCAGCCCAACTAGCGGGATGGTCGGGGAGCTGTTTTTT. This encodes CASSPTSGMVGELFF.

The chain is built from TRBV10-2 and TRBJ2-1; unclear D gene. V was clipped by 1 base and J by 4 bases, with 5 bases between them. Germline CDR1 WSHSY, CDR2 SAAADI. The CDR3 covers 13 residues. CDR3 amino acids: CASSELGYNEQFF. In nucleotides, the CDR3 is TGCGCCAGCAGTGAGTTAGGTTACAATGAGCAGTTCTTC.

This clone was seen just once. The CDR3 nucleotides are TGCGCCAGCAGTCATAGCGGGACCTACTACAATGAGCAGTTCTTC. Translation: CASSHSGTYYNEQFF. This chain links TRBV10-2 with TRBJ2-1, with TRBD2 identical over 8 bases. The CDR3 totals 15 residues. J gave up 3 bases and V 5 bases, and 6 bases lay outside the gene matches. Per the germline V gene, CDR1 is WSHSY and CDR2 is SAAADI.

The rearrangement links TRBV27 to TRBJ1-4; weak D call: TRBD1 (5 bases). V lost 8 bases and J lost 7, with 14 bases in between. Germline CDR1 MNHEY, CDR2 SMNVEV (reference sequence). The CDR3 extends over 13 amino acids. Written as DNA, the CDR3 is TGTGCCAGCCGGACGGGGGTTGGTGAAAAACTGTTTTTT. Its translation: CASRTGVGEKLFF. Full variable domain (remainder filled in from reference TRBV27 and TRBJ1-4): EAQVTQNPRYLITVTGKKLTVTCSQNMNHEYMSWYRQDPGLGLRQIYYSMNVEVTDKGDVPEGYKVSRKEKRNFPLILESPSPNQTSLYFCASRTGVGEKLFFGSGTQLSVL.

For this clone: Other DNA sequences in this specimen translate into the identical CDR3. The CDR3 sequence is CASSGSNEQFF. The CDR3 bases are TGTGCCAGCAGCGGGAGTAATGAGCAGTTCTTC. The chain carries TRBV6-6 and TRBJ2-1; D might be TRBD2 (6 bases). The V gene lost 6 bases and the J gene lost 7 bases, with 7 bases spanning the gap. There are 11 residues in the CDR3. The germline CDR1 and CDR2 sequences are MNHNY and SVGAGI (reference sequence).

The chain is built from TRBV6-1 and TRBJ2-1, with TRBD2 matching over 9 bases. Germline CDR1 and CDR2: MNHNS and SASEGT. V gave up 1 base and J gave up 6 bases; unmatched junction bases: 4. This CDR3 is 15 amino acids long. CDR3 DNA sequence: TGTGCCAGCAGTGAAGTCGATAGCGGGAGCAATGAGCAGTTCTTC. Translation: CASSEVDSGSNEQFF.

As concerns this clone: This sequence may be a read error, since a much larger clone differs from it by one base. This chain joins TRBV2 and TRBJ2-7; 7 bases map to TRBD1. The length of the CDR3 is 13 residues. Germline CDR1 is SNHLY and CDR2 is FYNNEI. After removal of 7 bases from V and 3 bases from J, the junction contained 6 bases not matched to a gene. CDR3 sequence (DNA): TGTGCCAGCATCCCCCGGGACAGCTACGAGCAGTACTTC. It yields the protein CASIPRDSYEQYF.

Details on this clone: Other DNA variants within this sample encode the same CDR3. CDR3 sequence reads: CASSPRGDTEAFF. The CDR3 DNA is TGTGCCAGCAGCCCCCGGGGGGACACTGAAGCTTTCTTT. The chain carries TRBV7-9 and TRBJ1-1; TRBD1 is a possible D gene (5 bases). Per germline, CDR1 SEHNR and CDR2 FQNEAQ (reference sequence). CDR3 size: 13 residues. V gave up 5 bases and J gave up 3 bases, with 10 bases separating them. Looking up the rest from reference TRBV7-9 and TRBJ1-1 gives the full variable domain: DTGVSQNPRHKITKRGQNVTFRCDPISEHNRLYWYRQTLGQGPEFLTYFQNEAQLEKSRLLSDRFSAERPKGSFSTLEIQRTEQGDSAMYLCASSPRGDTEAFFGQGTRLTVV.

The chain carries TRBV9 and TRBJ1-2; no clear D gene. V dropped 4 bases and J dropped 4 bases, with 8 bases sitting between them. Germline-derived CDR1 and CDR2 are SGDLS and YYNGEE. The CDR3 runs to 12 residues. The CDR3 here is CASSSTAYGYTF. The CDR3 DNA reads as TGTGCCAGCAGCTCTACAGCCTATGGCTACACCTTC.

V is TRBV29-1 and J is TRBJ1-2; D gene uncertain. V shed 4 bases and J shed 0 bases, with 6 bases lying between them. This CDR3 region has 12 residues. In germline, CDR1 is SQVTM, CDR2 ANQGSEA. This CDR3 is CSVVRTNYGYTF. The CDR3 DNA reads TGCAGCGTTGTCAGAACTAACTATGGCTACACCTTC.

The chain recombines TRBV6-6 with TRBJ2-7; 10 bases fit TRBD2. V lost 4 bases and J lost 6; bases outside the gene matches: 12. CDR3 size: 16 residues. Looked up from germline, CDR1 is MNHNY and CDR2 is SVGAGI (reference sequence). CDR3 loop: CASSFWSAGGNFEQYF. The CDR3 nucleotides are TGTGCCAGCAGTTTCTGGTCAGCGGGAGGGAATTTCGAGCAGTACTTC.

This rearrangement joins TRBV18 to TRBJ2-1; 13 bases map to TRBD2. Trimming at V came to 3 bases and at J to 0 bases, leaving 2 bases not matched to a gene. Germline V lookup: CDR1 KGHSH, CDR2 LQKENI. The CDR3 consists of 17 residues. CDR3 in amino acids: CASSPGTSGNSYNEQFF. As DNA, the CDR3 is TGTGCCAGCTCACCTGGGACTAGCGGGAACTCCTACAATGAGCAGTTCTTC.